This T cell receptor beta chain emerged from a study of PD-1 blockade in classical Hodgkin lymphoma. Time point described: cycle 4 day 1 (C4D1), after 6 weeks of nivolumab. Every patient was affected by relapse after autologous stem cell transplantation, while exposure to brentuximab vedotin was not uniform. TCRdb's copy holds only in-frame clones and misses some; the assay was immunoSEQ multiplex PCR. This sample has approximately 24,000 clones, with over 65% found just once. V lost 5 bases, J lost 6 bases, and 8 bases lay in between. The CDR3 has 12 residues. Per germline, CDR1 SGHNT and CDR2 YENEEA.

The chain recombines TRBV11-3 with TRBJ1-5; no clear D gene. This material consisted of peripheral blood mononuclear cells (PBMCs), taken before the fourth cycle of nivolumab. The TCR comes from a human donor with classical Hodgkin lymphoma. CDR3 bases: TGTGCCAGCAGCCGTGAGGGTCAGCCCCAGCATTTT. It encodes CASSREGQPQHF.